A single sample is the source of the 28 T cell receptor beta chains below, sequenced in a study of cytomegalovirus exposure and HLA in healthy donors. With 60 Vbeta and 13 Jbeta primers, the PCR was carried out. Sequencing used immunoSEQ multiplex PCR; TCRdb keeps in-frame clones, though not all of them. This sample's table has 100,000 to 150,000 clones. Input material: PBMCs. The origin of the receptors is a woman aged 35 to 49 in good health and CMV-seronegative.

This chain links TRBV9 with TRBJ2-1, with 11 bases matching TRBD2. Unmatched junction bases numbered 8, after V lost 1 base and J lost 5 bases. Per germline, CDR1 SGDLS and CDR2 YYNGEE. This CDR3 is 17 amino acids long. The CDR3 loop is CASSVLPGTSGNNEQFF. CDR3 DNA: TGTGCCAGCAGCGTACTGCCGGGGACTAGCGGAAACAATGAGCAGTTCTTC. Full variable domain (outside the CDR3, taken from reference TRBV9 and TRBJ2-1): DSGVTQTPKHLITATGQRVTLRCSPRSGDLSVYWYQQSLDQGLQFLIQYYNGEERAKGNILERFSAQQFPDLHSELNLSSLELGDSALYFCASSVLPGTSGNNEQFFGPGTRLTVL.

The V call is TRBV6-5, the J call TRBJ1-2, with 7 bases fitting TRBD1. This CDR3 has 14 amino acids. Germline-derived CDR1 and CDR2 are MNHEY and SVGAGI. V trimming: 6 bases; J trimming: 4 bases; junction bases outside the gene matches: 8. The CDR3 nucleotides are TGTGCCAGCAGCCGATCGGACAGGATCTATGGCTACACCTTC. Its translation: CASSRSDRIYGYTF.

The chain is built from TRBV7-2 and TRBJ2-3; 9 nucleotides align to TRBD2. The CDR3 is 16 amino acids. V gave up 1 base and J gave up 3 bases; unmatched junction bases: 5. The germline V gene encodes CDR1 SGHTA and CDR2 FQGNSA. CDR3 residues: CASSLGSTSGTDTQYF. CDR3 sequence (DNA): TGTGCCAGCAGCTTAGGCTCGACTAGCGGTACAGATACGCAGTATTTT.

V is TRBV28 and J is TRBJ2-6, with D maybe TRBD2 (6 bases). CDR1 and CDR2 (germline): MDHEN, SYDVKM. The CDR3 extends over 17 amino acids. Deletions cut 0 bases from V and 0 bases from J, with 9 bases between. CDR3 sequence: CASSLWGLFSGANVLTF. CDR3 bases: TGTGCCAGCAGTTTATGGGGACTCTTCTCTGGGGCCAACGTCCTGACTTTC.

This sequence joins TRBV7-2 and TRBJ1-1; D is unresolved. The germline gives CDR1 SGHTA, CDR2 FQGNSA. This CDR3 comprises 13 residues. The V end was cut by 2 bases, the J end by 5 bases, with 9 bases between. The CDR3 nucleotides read TGTGCCAGCAGCTTATGGGAGGGTACTGAAGCTTTCTTT. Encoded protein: CASSLWEGTEAFF.

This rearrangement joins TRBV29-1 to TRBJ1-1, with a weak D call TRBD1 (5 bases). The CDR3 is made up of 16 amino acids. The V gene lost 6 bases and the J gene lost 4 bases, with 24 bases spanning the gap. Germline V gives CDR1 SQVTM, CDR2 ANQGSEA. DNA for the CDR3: TGCAGCGTCGCGAAGATGGCAGGGCTCATTGGCACTGAAGCTTTCTTT. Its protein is CSVAKMAGLIGTEAFF.

The CDR3 DNA follows: TGCGCCAGCAGCCCATCTAGCGGGGGTGGTCAAGATACGCAGTATTTT. Its protein is CASSPSSGGGQDTQYF. V and J are TRBV5-1 and TRBJ2-3; TRBD2 matches 10 bases. V was pared by 4 bases and J by 5 bases, with 10 bases of the junction left unmatched. The CDR3 has 16 residues. Germline assignment: CDR1 SGHRS and CDR2 YFSETQ.

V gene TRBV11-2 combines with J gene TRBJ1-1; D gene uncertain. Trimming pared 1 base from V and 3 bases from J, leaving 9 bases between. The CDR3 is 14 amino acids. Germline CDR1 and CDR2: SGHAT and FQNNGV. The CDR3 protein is CASSLVYSYTEAFF. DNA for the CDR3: TGTGCCAGCAGCTTAGTCTACAGTTACACTGAAGCTTTCTTT.

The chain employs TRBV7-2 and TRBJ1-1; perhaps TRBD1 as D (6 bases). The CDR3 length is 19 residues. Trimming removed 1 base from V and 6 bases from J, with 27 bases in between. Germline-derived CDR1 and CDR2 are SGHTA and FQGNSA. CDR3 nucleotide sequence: TGTGCCAGCAGCTTAGAGGGGTCAACAGGGAGAAGAGCAGCCGCTGAAGCTTTCTTT. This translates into CASSLEGSTGRRAAAEAFF.

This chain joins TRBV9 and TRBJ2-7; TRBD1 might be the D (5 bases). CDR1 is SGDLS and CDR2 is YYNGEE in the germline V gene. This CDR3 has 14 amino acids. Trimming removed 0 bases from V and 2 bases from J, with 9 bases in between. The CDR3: CASSVVDTAYEQYV. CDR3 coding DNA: TGTGCCAGCAGCGTAGTGGACACGGCCTACGAGCAGTACGTC.

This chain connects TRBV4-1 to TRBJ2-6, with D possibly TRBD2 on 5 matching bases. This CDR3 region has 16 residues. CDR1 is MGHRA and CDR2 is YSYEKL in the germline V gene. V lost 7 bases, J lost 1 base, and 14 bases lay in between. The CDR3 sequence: CASNRHGGSGANVLTF. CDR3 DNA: TGCGCCAGCAACCGACATGGAGGTTCTGGGGCCAACGTCCTGACTTTC.

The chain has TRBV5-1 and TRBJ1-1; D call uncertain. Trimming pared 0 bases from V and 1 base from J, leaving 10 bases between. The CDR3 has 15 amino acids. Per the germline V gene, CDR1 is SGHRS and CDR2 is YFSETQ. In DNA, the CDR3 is TGCGCCAGCAGCTTGGAACGCGCTTCGAACACTGAAGCTTTCTTT. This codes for CASSLERASNTEAFF.

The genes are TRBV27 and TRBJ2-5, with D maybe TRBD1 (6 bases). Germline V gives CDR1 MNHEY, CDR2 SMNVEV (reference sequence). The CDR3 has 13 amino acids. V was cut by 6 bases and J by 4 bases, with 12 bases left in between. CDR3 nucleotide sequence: TGTGCCAGCAGCCCGGTAGGGGGAGAGACCCAGTACTTC. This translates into CASSPVGGETQYF.

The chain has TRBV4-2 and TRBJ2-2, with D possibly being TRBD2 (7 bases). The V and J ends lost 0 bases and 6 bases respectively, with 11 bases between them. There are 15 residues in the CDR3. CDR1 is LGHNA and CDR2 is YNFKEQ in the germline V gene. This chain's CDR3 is CASSQDEGGSGELFF. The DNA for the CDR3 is TGTGCCAGCAGCCAAGATGAGGGGGGGTCCGGGGAGCTGTTTTTT.

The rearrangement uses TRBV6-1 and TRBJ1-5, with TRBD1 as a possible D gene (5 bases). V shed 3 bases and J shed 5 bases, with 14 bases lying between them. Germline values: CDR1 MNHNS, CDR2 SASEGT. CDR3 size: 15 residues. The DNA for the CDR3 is TGTGCCAGCAGTGATAGGGGAAGAATGGATCAGCCCCAGCATTTT. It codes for CASSDRGRMDQPQHF.

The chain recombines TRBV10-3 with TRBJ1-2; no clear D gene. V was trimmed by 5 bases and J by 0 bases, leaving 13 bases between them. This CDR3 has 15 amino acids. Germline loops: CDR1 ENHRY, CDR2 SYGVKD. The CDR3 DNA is TGTGCCATCAGTCCCATAAGTCTAACTAACTATGGCTACACCTTC. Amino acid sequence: CAISPISLTNYGYTF.

CDR3: CASSPIGGGRYGYTF. CDR3 nucleotides: TGTGCCAGCAGTCCAATTGGAGGGGGCCGGTATGGCTACACCTTC. This chain uses TRBV2 with TRBJ1-2, with 7 bases identical to TRBD1. CDR1 is SNHLY, CDR2 FYNNEI, per germline. After removal of 5 bases from V and 5 bases from J, the junction contained 11 bases not matched to a gene. The CDR3 consists of 15 residues.

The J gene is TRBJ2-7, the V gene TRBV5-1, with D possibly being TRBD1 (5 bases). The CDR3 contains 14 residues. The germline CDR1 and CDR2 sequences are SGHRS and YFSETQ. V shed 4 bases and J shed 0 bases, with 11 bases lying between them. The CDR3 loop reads CASSLDRFSYEQYV. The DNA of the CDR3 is TGCGCCAGCAGCCTCGACAGATTCTCCTACGAGCAGTACGTC.

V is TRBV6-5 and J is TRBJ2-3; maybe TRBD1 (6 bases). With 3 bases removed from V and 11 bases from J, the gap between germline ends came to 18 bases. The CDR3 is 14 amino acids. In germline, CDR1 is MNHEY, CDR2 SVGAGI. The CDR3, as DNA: TGTGCCAGCAGTTATGGGACGCCGAGAGGGGGGCAGTATTTT. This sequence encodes CASSYGTPRGGQYF.

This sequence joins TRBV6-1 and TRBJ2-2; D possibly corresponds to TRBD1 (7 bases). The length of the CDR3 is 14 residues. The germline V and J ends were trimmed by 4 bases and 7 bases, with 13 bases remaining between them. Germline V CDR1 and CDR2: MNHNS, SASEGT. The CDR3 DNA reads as TGTGCCAGCAGTGGGAGGGGGCCGGGCGGGGAGCTGTTTTTT. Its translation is CASSGRGPGGELFF.

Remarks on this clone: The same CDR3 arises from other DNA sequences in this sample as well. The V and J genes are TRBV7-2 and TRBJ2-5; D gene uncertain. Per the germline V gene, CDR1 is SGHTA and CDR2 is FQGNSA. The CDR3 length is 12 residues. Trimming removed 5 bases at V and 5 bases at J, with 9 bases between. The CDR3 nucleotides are TGTGCCAGCAGCCCTTCTAGGGAGACCCAGTACTTC. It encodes CASSPSRETQYF.

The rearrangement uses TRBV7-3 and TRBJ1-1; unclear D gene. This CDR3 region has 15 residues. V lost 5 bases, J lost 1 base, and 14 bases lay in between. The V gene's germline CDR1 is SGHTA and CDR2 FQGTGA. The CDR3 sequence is CASSPPRGENTEAFF. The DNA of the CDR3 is TGTGCCAGCAGCCCACCCCGAGGCGAGAACACTGAAGCTTTCTTT.

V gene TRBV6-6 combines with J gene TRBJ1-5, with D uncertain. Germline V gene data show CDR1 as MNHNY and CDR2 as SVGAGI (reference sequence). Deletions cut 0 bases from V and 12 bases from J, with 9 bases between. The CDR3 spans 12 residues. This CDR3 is CASSYSRDNQHF. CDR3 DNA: TGTGCCAGCAGTTACTCGAGAGACAACCAGCATTTT.

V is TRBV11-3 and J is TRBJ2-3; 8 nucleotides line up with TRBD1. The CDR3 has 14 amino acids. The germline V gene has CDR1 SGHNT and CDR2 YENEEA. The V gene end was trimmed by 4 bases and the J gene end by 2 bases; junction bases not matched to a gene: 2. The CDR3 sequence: CASSSDRATDTQYF. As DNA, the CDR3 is TGTGCCAGCAGCTCGGACAGGGCCACAGATACGCAGTATTTT.

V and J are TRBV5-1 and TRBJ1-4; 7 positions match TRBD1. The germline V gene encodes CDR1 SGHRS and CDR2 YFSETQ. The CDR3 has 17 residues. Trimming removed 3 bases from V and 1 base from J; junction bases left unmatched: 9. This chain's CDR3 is CASSSTGAAITNEKLFF. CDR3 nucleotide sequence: TGCGCCAGCAGCTCAACAGGGGCCGCAATAACTAATGAAAAACTGTTTTTT.

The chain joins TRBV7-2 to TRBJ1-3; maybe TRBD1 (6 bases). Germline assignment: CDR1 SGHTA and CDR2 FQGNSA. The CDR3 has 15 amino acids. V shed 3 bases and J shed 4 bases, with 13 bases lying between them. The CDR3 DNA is TGTGCCAGCAGCTTCACCGGGACAATCGGAAACACCATATATTTT. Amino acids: CASSFTGTIGNTIYF.

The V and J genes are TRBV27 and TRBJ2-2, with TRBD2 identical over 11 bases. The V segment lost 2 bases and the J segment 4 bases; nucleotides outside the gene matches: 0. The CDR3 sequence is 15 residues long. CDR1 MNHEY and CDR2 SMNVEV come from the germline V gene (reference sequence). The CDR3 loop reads CASSLTSGGTGELFF. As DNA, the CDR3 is TGTGCCAGCAGTTTAACTAGCGGGGGCACCGGGGAGCTGTTTTTT.

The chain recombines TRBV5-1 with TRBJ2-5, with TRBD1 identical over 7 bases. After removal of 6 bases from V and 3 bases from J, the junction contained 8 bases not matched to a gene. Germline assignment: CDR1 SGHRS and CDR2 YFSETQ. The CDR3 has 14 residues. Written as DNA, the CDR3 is TGCGCCAGCACCCCGACAGGGCTTGAAGAGACCCAGTACTTC. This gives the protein CASTPTGLEETQYF.